This is a list of T cell receptor beta chains from one sample in a study of Ad26.COV2.S vaccination and SARS-CoV-2 variants. Profiling relied on immunoSEQ multiplex PCR, and the TCRdb table lists in-frame clones only, not all of them. The sample yields under 600,000 clones, roughly nine tenths seen once. This material consisted of peripheral blood, taken in a trial of Ad26.COV2.S vaccine versus placebo. The receptor set was obtained from a person aged 18-65 years who received the Ad26.COV2.S COVID-19 vaccine or a placebo. The CDR3 runs from the conserved cysteine through the conserved F or W. Each record gives: V gene, D gene, clone size, J gene, CDR3 protein, CDR3 DNA. A D gene is named only where the DNA matches it firmly. Only some rows state a clone size, as once, few, many or a class for expanded clones.

TRBV7-3	-	-	TRBJ2-3	CASSLSIGGRLSTDTQYF	TGTGCCAGCAGCTTAAGCATTGGGGGAAGGCTCAGCACAGATACGCAGTATTTT
TRBV19	-	-	TRBJ1-2	CASSSNGRGYGYTF	TGTGCCAGTAGCTCGAACGGTCGGGGCTATGGCTACACCTTC
TRBV9	-	-	TRBJ2-1	CASASTGRDEQFF	TGTGCCAGCGCCTCTACAGGGCGCGATGAGCAGTTCTTC
TRBV4-3	-	-	TRBJ1-5	CASSQERGNQPQHF	TGCGCCAGCAGCCAAGAGAGGGGGAATCAGCCCCAGCATTTT
TRBV7-9	-	-	TRBJ1-4	CASSSSDITNEKLFF	TGTGCCAGCAGCTCTTCGGACATAACTAATGAAAAACTGTTTTTT
TRBV7-2	TRBD1	-	TRBJ1-2	CASSVLQGADGYTF	TGTGCCAGCAGCGTGCTTCAGGGGGCGGATGGCTACACCTTC
TRBV19	-	once	TRBJ2-4	CASSDLAKNIQYF	TGTGCCAGTAGCGATTTAGCCAAAAACATTCAGTACTTC
TRBV30	TRBD2	few	TRBJ2-7	CAWTIAGGAPRYF	TGTGCCTGGACGATAGCGGGAGGGGCCCCCCGGTACTTC
TRBV9	-	-	TRBJ2-3	CASSPGTRVPDTQYF	TGTGCCAGCAGCCCAGGGACCCGAGTCCCAGATACGCAGTATTTT
TRBV7-9	TRBD1	-	TRBJ2-7	CASSTEDRGLSEQYF	TGTGCCAGCAGCACCGAGGACAGGGGCTTGAGTGAGCAGTACTTC
TRBV18	-	-	TRBJ2-5	CASFPGPTKGEEQTQYF	TGTGCCAGCTTCCCGGGCCCCACAAAGGGGGAAGAACAGACCCAGTACTTC
TRBV29-1	TRBD1	few	TRBJ2-2	CSTGQGDTGELFF	TGCAGCACGGGACAGGGTGACACCGGGGAGCTGTTTTTT
TRBV29-1	TRBD1	-	TRBJ2-2	CTTSRDRGVTGELFF	TGCACTACCTCCCGGGACAGGGGGGTCACCGGGGAGCTGTTTTTT
TRBV12-3/TRBV12-4	-	-	TRBJ1-1	CASSLVGRQEAFF	TGTGCCAGCAGTTTAGTAGGAAGACAGGAAGCTTTCTTT
TRBV6-1	-	-	TRBJ2-3	CASSEKGPARYF	TGTGCCAGCAGTGAAAAGGGGCCAGCTCGGTATTTT
TRBV7-9	-	-	TRBJ2-7	CASSLGPERRSFTYEQYF	TGTGCCAGCAGCTTAGGTCCCGAAAGGAGGTCGTTTACCTACGAGCAGTACTTC
TRBV28	-	-	TRBJ2-5	CASSFQQETQYF	TGTGCCAGCAGTTTCCAGCAAGAGACCCAGTACTTC
TRBV28	-	-	TRBJ2-7	CASTLSPGTGRYF	TGTGCCAGCACCCTATCTCCCGGGACTGGTCGGTACTTC
TRBV7-6	-	-	TRBJ1-3	CASSLDRAGNTIYF	TGTGCCAGCAGCTTAGACAGGGCTGGAAACACCATATATTTT
TRBV28	-	-	TRBJ2-2	CASRPSGPPELFF	TGTGCCAGCAGGCCCAGCGGACCTCCGGAGCTGTTTTTT
TRBV28	-	-	TRBJ2-5	CASRIAGQGRETQYF	TGTGCCAGCAGAATAGCAGGGCAGGGTAGGGAGACCCAGTACTTC
TRBV29-1	-	-	TRBJ2-1	CSVVGYNEQFF	TGCAGCGTTGTTGGCTACAATGAGCAGTTCTTC
TRBV7-6	TRBD2	-	TRBJ2-7	CASSPRSGSTYEQYF	TGTGCCAGCAGCCCCCGTAGCGGGAGTACCTACGAGCAGTACTTC
TRBV27	TRBD1	few	TRBJ1-5	CASSLVGGQGQQPQHF	TGTGCCAGCAGTTTAGTAGGGGGACAGGGTCAACAGCCCCAGCATTTT
TRBV11-2	-	-	TRBJ1-5	CASSPYGGESQLQHF	TGTGCCAGCAGCCCGTACGGAGGGGAGAGTCAGCTCCAGCATTTT
TRBV7-3	-	-	TRBJ2-3	CASSPSPTDTQYF	TGTGCCAGCAGCCCCTCACCCACAGATACGCAGTATTTT
TRBV7-6	-	-	TRBJ2-6	CASSLGGGAAGANVLTF	TGTGCCAGCAGCTTAGGGGGGGGCGCGGCTGGGGCCAACGTCCTGACTTTC